This entry features one TCR beta chain sequence. What it recognizes is unknown. The sample originates from a study of post-analysis software for immune sequencing data. General study points: Those with multiple sclerosis, the patient group, showed significantly lower normalized Chao1 diversity than controls. Among several TRBV segments more frequent in patients than controls were TRBV5-6, TRBV5-1 and TRBV20-1.

Between the trimmed V and J ends, which lost 1 base and 5 bases, there was a span of 14 bases. Germline V lookup: CDR1 SSHAT, CDR2 FNYEAQ (reference sequence). This CDR3 is built from 15 residues. Researchers reported that TCR beta cDNA libraries carried unique molecular identifiers. Input amounts of about 0.85 to 11 million T cells were used. These gave some 500,000 cDNA molecules, so each molecule approximated one T cell. TCRdb re-called the PCR reads through MiXCR, storing one row per CDR3 protein. The sample shows 820,000 or so distinct CDR3 sequences, approximately 57% of them seen only once. The chain carries TRBV7-7 and TRBJ2-5; D is unresolved. The TCR comes from a girl aged 5-17 years with multiple sclerosis. Sequenced material: blood. Here the CDR3 reads CASSLGSGPRETQYF. The CDR3 DNA follows: TGTGCCAGCAGCTTAGGTTCGGGCCCGAGGGAGACCCAGTACTTC. The complete variable domain, with remaining parts taken from reference TRBV7-7 and TRBJ2-5, reads GAGVSQSPRYKVTKRGQDVTLRCDPISSHATLYWYQQALGQGPEFLTYFNYEAQPDKSGLPSDRFSAERPEGSISTLTIQRTEQRDSAMYRCASSLGSGPRETQYFGPGTRLLVL.